This entry concerns a single T cell receptor (beta chain). The antigen is not known. This sample stems from a study of T cell responses to AZD1222 COVID-19 vaccine. Using immunoSEQ multiplex PCR, the repertoire was profiled, and TCRdb retains in-frame clones only, with some absent. The sample includes 100,000 to 130,000 clones, roughly 90% of them seen just once. Overall study findings and caveats: The breadth and depth of Spike-specific TCRs increased once two AZD1222 doses had been given.

The sample was peripheral blood, taken 28 days after the second AZD1222 dose. This TCR derives from an adult who received the AZD1222 COVID-19 vaccine.

The CDR3: CASSRTPGTHNEQFF. The CDR3 nucleotides are TGTGCCAGCAGCCGTACTCCGGGAACACACAATGAGCAGTTCTTC. The rearrangement links TRBV7-3 to TRBJ2-1; a weak D match, TRBD2 (5 bases). V was pared by 5 bases and J by 5 bases, with 16 bases between. The V gene's germline CDR1 is SGHTA and CDR2 FQGTGA. The CDR3 runs to 15 residues.